Below are 18 T cell receptor beta chains sequenced from a single sample in a study of blood T cells in healthy people across ages. Through a sample-barcoded 5' primer and a J-beta primer mix, a second PCR was run for about 6 to 11 cycles. TCRdb itself ran the 5' RACE reads through MiXCR, one entry per CDR3 protein. In the table there are 1,800,000 or so distinct CDR3 sequences, about two fifths of which are singletons. Sequenced: blood. The receptors were sampled from a human donor in good health.

This clonotype showed up just a few times. J is TRBJ2-5 and V is TRBV20-1, with D unclear. Germline CDR1 is DFQATT and CDR2 is SNEGSKA (reference sequence). Trimming removed 6 bases from V and 11 bases from J, with 19 bases in between. The CDR3 length is 12 residues. CDR3: CSAVGVYNEQYF. The DNA of the CDR3 is TGCAGTGCAGTCGGCGTTTACAATGAGCAGTACTTC.

The chain has TRBV27 and TRBJ1-5; no reliable D call. The CDR3 has 12 amino acids. The germline V and J ends were trimmed by 6 bases and 6 bases, with 9 bases remaining between them. Per germline, CDR1 MNHEY and CDR2 SMNVEV (reference sequence). CDR3 DNA sequence: TGTGCCAGCAGCGTCCGGGGTCAGCCCCAGCATTTT. This encodes CASSVRGQPQHF.

The rearrangement joins TRBV4-1 to TRBJ1-1, with D unresolved. Trimming took off 2 bases at V and 8 bases at J, with 15 bases between the two ends. This CDR3 comprises 14 residues. Germline V gives CDR1 MGHRA, CDR2 YSYEKL. The CDR3 DNA reads TGCGCCAGCAGCCAACCCCTCGGAAATGTCGAAGCTTTCTTT. The encoded protein is CASSQPLGNVEAFF.

This clonotype was counted a few times. The chain has TRBV6-2 or TRBV6-3 and TRBJ2-1; TRBD1 matches 9 bases. J lost 9 bases, V lost 4 bases, and 13 bases had no gene match. The CDR3 totals 16 residues. From germline, CDR1 is MNHEY and CDR2 SVGEGT. The CDR3 DNA follows: TGTGCCAGCAGTTCCGCCTACAGGGGGCTCGTGAGTGAGCAGTTCTTC. This gives the protein CASSSAYRGLVSEQFF.

This clonotype was detected a few times. The chain recombines TRBV7-9 with TRBJ2-3; D is unresolved. Germline V CDR1 and CDR2: SEHNR, FQNEAQ (reference sequence). V lost 1 base and J 4 bases, leaving 12 bases between the germline ends. The CDR3 consists of 15 residues. CDR3 loop: CASSLVRLWADTQYF. In DNA form, the CDR3 reads TGTGCCAGCAGCTTAGTCCGCTTATGGGCAGATACGCAGTATTTT. Using reference TRBV7-9 and TRBJ2-3 for the parts outside the CDR3, the full variable domain is DTGVSQNPRHKITKRGQNVTFRCDPISEHNRLYWYRQTLGQGPEFLTYFQNEAQLEKSRLLSDRFSAERPKGSFSTLEIQRTEQGDSAMYLCASSLVRLWADTQYFGPGTRLTVL.

Of note for this clonotype: The junction differs from germline at one of its ends, possibly a read error. The CDR3 is CAGSPRLAGASYNEQFF. The DNA for the CDR3 is TGTGCCGGCAGCCCACGACTAGCGGGCGCTTCCTACAATGAGCAGTTCTTC. The V and J genes are TRBV7-9 and TRBJ2-1; 10 bases align to TRBD2. In germline, CDR1 is SEHNR, CDR2 FQNEAQ (reference sequence). This CDR3 is built from 17 residues.

The chain uses TRBV9 and TRBJ1-2; the D gene is possibly TRBD1 (6 bases). This CDR3 is 15 amino acids long. The V gene's germline CDR1 is SGDLS and CDR2 YYNGEE. V shed 0 bases and J shed 8 bases, with 17 bases lying between them. The DNA for the CDR3 is TGTGCCAGCAGCGTAGAGGGGGTAGCTTTTCGGGGCTACACCTTC. It codes for CASSVEGVAFRGYTF.

In its sample, this clonotype was seen a few times. This chain connects TRBV20-1 to TRBJ1-2; unclear D gene. Trimming took off 0 bases at V and 2 bases at J, with 7 bases between the two ends. This CDR3 region has 13 residues. Looked up from germline, CDR1 is DFQATT and CDR2 is SNEGSKA (reference sequence). CDR3 protein: CSAREGINYGYTF. The CDR3 DNA reads TGCAGTGCTAGAGAAGGGATAAACTATGGCTACACCTTC.

This chain joins TRBV4-2 and TRBJ1-5, with D perhaps matching TRBD1 (5 bases). Germline CDR1 reads LGHNA; CDR2 reads YNFKEQ. The CDR3 extends over 15 amino acids. V lost 1 base to trimming and J lost 7 bases, with 14 bases between them. This chain's CDR3 is CASSQVIGAGQPQHF. The CDR3 nucleotides read TGTGCCAGCAGCCAAGTAATAGGGGCAGGGCAGCCCCAGCATTTT.

This clonotype was counted many times. V usage is TRBV27 and J usage is TRBJ2-7; D not certain. The germline V and J ends were trimmed by 6 bases and 3 bases, with 15 bases remaining between them. The CDR3 runs 14 residues. Germline CDR1 is MNHEY and CDR2 is SMNVEV (reference sequence). CDR3 DNA: TGTGCCAGCAGCCCAGATGGGTTTCTCTACGAGCAGTACTTC. Translated, it gives CASSPDGFLYEQYF.

The chain recombines TRBV9 with TRBJ1-2; the D is unclear. V was cut by 0 bases and J by 4 bases, with 13 bases left in between. The CDR3 spans 15 residues. The V gene's germline CDR1 is SGDLS and CDR2 YYNGEE. The CDR3 DNA reads TGTGCCAGCAGCGTAGAAAATTGGGCATCCTATGGCTACACCTTC. This codes for CASSVENWASYGYTF. The full variable domain, rest sourced from reference TRBV9 and TRBJ1-2, is DSGVTQTPKHLITATGQRVTLRCSPRSGDLSVYWYQQSLDQGLQFLIQYYNGEERAKGNILERFSAQQFPDLHSELNLSSLELGDSALYFCASSVENWASYGYTFGSGTRLTVV.

This clonotype was counted a few times. A clone one base away is much larger, so this may be a read error. This rearrangement joins TRBV20-1 to TRBJ2-2, with 9 bases aligning to TRBD2. This CDR3 is 17 amino acids long. The V gene's germline CDR1 is DFQATT and CDR2 SNEGSKA (reference sequence). The ends lost 0 bases at V and 7 bases at J; junction bases unmatched: 12. This CDR3 is CSARDLIAGGDGGELFF. The DNA for the CDR3 is TGCAGTGCTAGAGATCTTATCGCGGGGGGGGATGGCGGGGAGCTGTTTTTT.

The chain carries TRBV7-2 and TRBJ2-1; perhaps TRBD1 as D (5 bases). The CDR3 consists of 15 residues. Germline CDR1 reads SGHTA; CDR2 reads FQGNSA. V lost 3 bases to trimming and J lost 5 bases, with 14 bases between them. CDR3 amino acids: CASSFRVGSDNEQFF. As DNA, the CDR3 is TGTGCCAGCAGCTTCAGGGTTGGGTCGGACAATGAGCAGTTCTTC.

This chain connects TRBV4-2 to TRBJ1-1; D unclear. Trimming stripped 4 bases from V and 3 bases from J, with 15 bases between. The CDR3 consists of 15 residues. Germline CDR1 reads LGHNA; CDR2 reads YNFKEQ. Written as DNA, the CDR3 is TGTGCCAGCAGCCCTTCGTGGGGAGGTGACACTGAAGCTTTCTTT. Protein sequence: CASSPSWGGDTEAFF.

The chain carries TRBV24-1 and TRBJ1-2; 7 bases align to TRBD1. The CDR3 extends over 13 amino acids. Germline V gives CDR1 KGHDR, CDR2 SFDVKD. The trim removed 5 bases at V and 4 bases at J, leaving 3 bases unmatched. CDR3 loop: CATSVGTAYGYTF. As DNA, the CDR3 is TGTGCCACCAGTGTGGGGACAGCCTATGGCTACACCTTC.

The gene calls are TRBV4-2 and TRBJ1-2, with TRBD1 as a possible D gene (5 bases). The germline gives CDR1 LGHNA, CDR2 YNFKEQ. V was trimmed by 1 base and J by 6 bases, leaving 12 bases between them. The CDR3 sequence is 14 residues long. CDR3 DNA: TGTGCCAGCAGCCAAGCAGGGTCAGGGAATGGCTACACCTTC. Its protein is CASSQAGSGNGYTF.

This chain uses TRBV18 with TRBJ1-1, with D hard to call. Trimming took off 6 bases at V and 6 bases at J, with 14 bases between the two ends. CDR1 is KGHSH, CDR2 LQKENI, per germline. The CDR3 sequence is 13 residues long. DNA of the CDR3: TGTGCCAGCTCGCCCCTACCGGAGGCTGAAGCTTTCTTT. It specifies CASSPLPEAEAFF. Full variable domain (rest looked up from reference TRBV18 and TRBJ1-1): NAGVMQNPRHLVRRRGQEARLRCSPMKGHSHVYWYRQLPEEGLKFMVYLQKENIIDESGMPKERFSAEFPKEGPSILRIQQVVRGDSAAYFCASSPLPEAEAFFGQGTRLTVV.

This clonotype was seen only a few times. As DNA, the CDR3 is TGTGCCAGCAGGTTTACAGGGGCCAATCAGCCCCAGCATTTT. The encoded protein is CASRFTGANQPQHF. The chain links TRBV2 to TRBJ1-5; 7 nucleotides match TRBD1. The V gene's germline CDR1 is SNHLY and CDR2 FYNNEI. After removal of 6 bases from V and 3 bases from J, the junction contained 5 bases not matched to a gene. The CDR3 is made up of 14 amino acids.